This T cell receptor beta chain was sequenced for a study of PD-1 blockade in classical Hodgkin lymphoma. Germline CDR1 and CDR2: MNHEY and SMNVEV (reference sequence). The CDR3 has 14 amino acids. V dropped 3 bases and J dropped 7 bases, with 13 bases sitting between them. Regarding this clone: No antigen is known for it.

General study results and limits: In CD4+ cells, TCR diversity went up significantly by C4D1, but in CD8+ cells it did not.

Stated time point: cycle 4 day 1 (C4D1), after six to seven weeks of nivolumab. The patients all showed relapse after autologous stem cell transplantation, while their brentuximab vedotin exposure varied. Data came from immunoSEQ multiplex PCR; TCRdb stores just in-frame clones and leaves some out. The sample shows 50,000 or so clones, approximately 89% of them seen only once. This clonotype originated in a human donor with classical Hodgkin lymphoma. The rearrangement links TRBV27 to TRBJ2-4, with D hard to call. The starting material was peripheral blood mononuclear cells (PBMCs), obtained before the fourth cycle of nivolumab. CDR3 coding DNA: TGTGCCAGCAGTTTCTCCGGGCACGGGAACATTCAGTACTTC. Protein: CASSFSGHGNIQYF.